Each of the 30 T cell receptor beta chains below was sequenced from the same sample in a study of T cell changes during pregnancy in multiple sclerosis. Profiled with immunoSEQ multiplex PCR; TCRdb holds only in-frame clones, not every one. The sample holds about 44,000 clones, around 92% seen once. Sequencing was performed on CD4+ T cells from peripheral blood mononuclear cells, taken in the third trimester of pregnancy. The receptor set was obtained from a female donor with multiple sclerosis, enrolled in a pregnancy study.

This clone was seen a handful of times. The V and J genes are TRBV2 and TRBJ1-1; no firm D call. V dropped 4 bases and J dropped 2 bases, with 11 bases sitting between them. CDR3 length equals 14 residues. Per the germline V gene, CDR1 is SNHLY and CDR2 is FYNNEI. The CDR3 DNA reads TGTGCCAGCAGTGGCCAAATCCTAAACACTGAAGCTTTCTTT. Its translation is CASSGQILNTEAFF.

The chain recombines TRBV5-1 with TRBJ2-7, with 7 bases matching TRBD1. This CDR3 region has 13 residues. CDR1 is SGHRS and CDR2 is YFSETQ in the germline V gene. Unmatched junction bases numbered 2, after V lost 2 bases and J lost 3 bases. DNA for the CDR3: TGCGCCAGCAGCTTACAGGGGAACTACGAGCAGTACTTC. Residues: CASSLQGNYEQYF.

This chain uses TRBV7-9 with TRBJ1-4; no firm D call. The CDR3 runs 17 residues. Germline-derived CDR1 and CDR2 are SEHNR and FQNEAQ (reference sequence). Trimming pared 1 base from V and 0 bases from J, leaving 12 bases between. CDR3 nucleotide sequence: TGTGCCAGCAGCTTAGGTGGGCACCTCGCAACTAATGAAAAACTGTTTTTT. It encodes CASSLGGHLATNEKLFF. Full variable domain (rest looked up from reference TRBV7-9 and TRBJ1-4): DTGVSQNPRHKITKRGQNVTFRCDPISEHNRLYWYRQTLGQGPEFLTYFQNEAQLEKSRLLSDRFSAERPKGSFSTLEIQRTEQGDSAMYLCASSLGGHLATNEKLFFGSGTQLSVL.

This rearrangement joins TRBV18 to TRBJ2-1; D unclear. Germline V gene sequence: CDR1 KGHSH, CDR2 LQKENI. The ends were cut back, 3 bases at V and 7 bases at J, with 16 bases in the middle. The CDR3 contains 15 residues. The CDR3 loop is CASSPHPPARNEQFF. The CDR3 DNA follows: TGTGCCAGCTCACCCCACCCACCTGCACGGAATGAGCAGTTCTTC.

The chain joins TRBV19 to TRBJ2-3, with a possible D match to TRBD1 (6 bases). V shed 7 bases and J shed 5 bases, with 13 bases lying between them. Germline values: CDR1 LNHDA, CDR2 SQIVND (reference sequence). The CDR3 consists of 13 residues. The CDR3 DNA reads TGTGCCAGTAAGGGGGTAGCTGGAGATACGCAGTATTTT. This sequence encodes CASKGVAGDTQYF.

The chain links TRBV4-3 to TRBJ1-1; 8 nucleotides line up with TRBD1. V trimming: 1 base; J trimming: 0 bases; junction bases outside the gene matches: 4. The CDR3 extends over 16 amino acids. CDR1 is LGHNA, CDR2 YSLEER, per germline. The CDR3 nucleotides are TGCGCCAGCAGCCAAGCCTGGACAGGGTTGAACACTGAAGCTTTCTTT. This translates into CASSQAWTGLNTEAFF.

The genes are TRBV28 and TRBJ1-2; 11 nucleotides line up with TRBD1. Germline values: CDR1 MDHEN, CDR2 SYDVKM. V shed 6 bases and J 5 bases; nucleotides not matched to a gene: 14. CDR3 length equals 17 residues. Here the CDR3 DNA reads TGTGCCAGCAGCGAACCGGGACAGGGGGTTTATTATTATGGCTACACCTTC. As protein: CASSEPGQGVYYYGYTF.

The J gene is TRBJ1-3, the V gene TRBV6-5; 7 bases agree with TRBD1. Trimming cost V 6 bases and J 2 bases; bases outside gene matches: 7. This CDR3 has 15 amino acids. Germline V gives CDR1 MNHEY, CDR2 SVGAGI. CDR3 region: CASRTGGTAGNTIYF. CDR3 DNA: TGTGCCAGCAGGACGGGGGGGACAGCTGGAAACACCATATATTTT.

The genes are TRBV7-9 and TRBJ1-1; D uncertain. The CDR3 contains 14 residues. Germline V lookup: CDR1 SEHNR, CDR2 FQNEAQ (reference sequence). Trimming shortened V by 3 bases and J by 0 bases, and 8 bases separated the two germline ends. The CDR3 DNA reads TGTGCCAGCAGCTTCACAGAGATGAACACTGAAGCTTTCTTT. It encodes CASSFTEMNTEAFF.

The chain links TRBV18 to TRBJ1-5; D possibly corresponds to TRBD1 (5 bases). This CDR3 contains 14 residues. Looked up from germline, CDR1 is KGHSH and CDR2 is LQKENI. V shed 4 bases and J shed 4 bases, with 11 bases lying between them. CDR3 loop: CASSQQGRNQPQHF. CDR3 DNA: TGTGCCAGCTCACAGCAGGGCCGAAATCAGCCCCAGCATTTT.

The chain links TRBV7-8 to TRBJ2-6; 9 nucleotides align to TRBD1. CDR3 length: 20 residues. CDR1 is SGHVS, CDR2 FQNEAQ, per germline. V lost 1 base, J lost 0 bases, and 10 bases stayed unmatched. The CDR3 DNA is TGTGCCAGCAGCTTAGGAAGACAGGGGGTTTTAATCTCTGGGGCCAACGTCCTGACTTTC. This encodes CASSLGRQGVLISGANVLTF.

This CDR3 reads CASSHAGPGLAGGPSGANVLTF. The CDR3 region has the DNA TGCGCCAGCAGCCATGCCGGACCGGGACTAGCGGGAGGGCCCTCTGGGGCCAACGTCCTGACTTTC. The V gene is TRBV4-1, the J gene TRBJ2-6; 16 bases match TRBD2. This CDR3 comprises 22 residues. In germline, CDR1 is MGHRA, CDR2 YSYEKL. V shed 3 bases and J 0 bases; nucleotides not matched to a gene: 11.

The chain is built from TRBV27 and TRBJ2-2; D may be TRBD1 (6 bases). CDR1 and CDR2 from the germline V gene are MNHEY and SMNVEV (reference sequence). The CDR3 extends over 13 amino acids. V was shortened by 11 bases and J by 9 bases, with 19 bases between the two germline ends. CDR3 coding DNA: TGTGCCCCCCGGGACACCAAGGGTAGGGAGCTGTTTTTT. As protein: CAPRDTKGRELFF.

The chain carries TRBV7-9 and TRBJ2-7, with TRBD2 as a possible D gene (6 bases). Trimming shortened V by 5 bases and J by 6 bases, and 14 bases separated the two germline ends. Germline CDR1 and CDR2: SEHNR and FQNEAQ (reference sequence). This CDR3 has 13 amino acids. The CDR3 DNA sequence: TGTGCCAGCAGCGGGCCCGGGGGAGGCGAGCAGTACTTC. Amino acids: CASSGPGGGEQYF.

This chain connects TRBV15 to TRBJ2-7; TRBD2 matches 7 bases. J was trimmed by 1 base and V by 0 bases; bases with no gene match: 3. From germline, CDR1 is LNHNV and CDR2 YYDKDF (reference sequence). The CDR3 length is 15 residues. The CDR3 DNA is TGTGCCACCAGCAGAGAGGGGGAGGGGTCCTACGAGCAGTACTTC. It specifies CATSREGEGSYEQYF.

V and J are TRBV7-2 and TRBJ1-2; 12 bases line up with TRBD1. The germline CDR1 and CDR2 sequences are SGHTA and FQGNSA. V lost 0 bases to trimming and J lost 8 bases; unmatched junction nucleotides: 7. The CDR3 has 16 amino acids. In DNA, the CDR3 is TGTGCCAGCAGCTTAGCGGATGGGACAGGGGGCCGCGGCTACACCTTC. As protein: CASSLADGTGGRGYTF.

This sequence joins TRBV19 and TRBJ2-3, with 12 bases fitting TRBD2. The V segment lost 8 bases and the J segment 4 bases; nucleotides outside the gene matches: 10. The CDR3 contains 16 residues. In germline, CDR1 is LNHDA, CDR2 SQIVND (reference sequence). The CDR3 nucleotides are TGTGCCAGTCGGCTCCTACTAGCGGGAGGATCAGATACGCAGTATTTT. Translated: CASRLLLAGGSDTQYF.

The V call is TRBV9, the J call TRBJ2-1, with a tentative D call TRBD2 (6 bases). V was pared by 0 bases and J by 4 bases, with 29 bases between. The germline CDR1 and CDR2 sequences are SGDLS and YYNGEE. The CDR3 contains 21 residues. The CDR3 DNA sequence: TGTGCCAGCAGCGTAGAGGGTTGGGGGGAGGTTCGCCCCAGGCCTTACAATGAGCAGTTCTTC. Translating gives CASSVEGWGEVRPRPYNEQFF. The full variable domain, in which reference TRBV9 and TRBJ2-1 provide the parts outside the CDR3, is DSGVTQTPKHLITATGQRVTLRCSPRSGDLSVYWYQQSLDQGLQFLIQYYNGEERAKGNILERFSAQQFPDLHSELNLSSLELGDSALYFCASSVEGWGEVRPRPYNEQFFGPGTRLTVL.

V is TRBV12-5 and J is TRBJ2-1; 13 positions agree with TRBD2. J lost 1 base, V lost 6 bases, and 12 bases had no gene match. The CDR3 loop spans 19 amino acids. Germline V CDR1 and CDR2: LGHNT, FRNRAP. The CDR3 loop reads CASGQHWGTSGKSYNEQFF. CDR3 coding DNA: TGTGCTAGTGGCCAACATTGGGGGACTAGCGGGAAGTCCTACAATGAGCAGTTCTTC.

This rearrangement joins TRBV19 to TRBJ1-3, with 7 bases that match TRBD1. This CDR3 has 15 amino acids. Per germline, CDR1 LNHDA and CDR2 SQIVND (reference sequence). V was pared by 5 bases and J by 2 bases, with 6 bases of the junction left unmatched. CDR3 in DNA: TGTGCCAGTAGTCTATTCGACAGGGCTGGAAACACCATATATTTT. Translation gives CASSLFDRAGNTIYF.

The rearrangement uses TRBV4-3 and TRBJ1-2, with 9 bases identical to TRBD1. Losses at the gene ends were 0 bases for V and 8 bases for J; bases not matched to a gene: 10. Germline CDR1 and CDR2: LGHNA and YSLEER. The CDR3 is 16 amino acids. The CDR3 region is CASSQDLFRTGDGYTF. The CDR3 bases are TGCGCCAGCAGCCAAGATCTATTCCGGACAGGGGACGGCTACACCTTC.

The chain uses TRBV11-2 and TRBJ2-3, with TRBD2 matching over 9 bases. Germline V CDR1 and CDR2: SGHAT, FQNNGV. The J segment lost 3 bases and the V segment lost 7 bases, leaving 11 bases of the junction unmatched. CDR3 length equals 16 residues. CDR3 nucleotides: TGTGCCAGCAACTCCGGGGGGCTAGCGGGGACAGATACGCAGTATTTT. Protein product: CASNSGGLAGTDTQYF.

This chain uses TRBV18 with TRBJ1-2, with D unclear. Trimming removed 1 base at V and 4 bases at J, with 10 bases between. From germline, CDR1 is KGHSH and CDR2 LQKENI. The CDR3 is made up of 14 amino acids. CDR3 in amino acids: CASSPLTEGYGYTF. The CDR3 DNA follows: TGTGCCAGCTCACCACTTACAGAAGGCTATGGCTACACCTTC.

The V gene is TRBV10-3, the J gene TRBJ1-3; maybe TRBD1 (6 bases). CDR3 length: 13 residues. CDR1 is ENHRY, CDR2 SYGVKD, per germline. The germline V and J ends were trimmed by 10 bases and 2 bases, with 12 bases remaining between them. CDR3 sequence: CAKSGGPGNTIYF. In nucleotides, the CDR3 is TGTGCCAAAAGCGGGGGGCCTGGAAACACCATATATTTT.

The CDR3 reads CASSPGLPYGYTF. DNA of the CDR3: TGTGCCAGCAGCCCCGGACTGCCGTATGGCTACACCTTC. The chain has TRBV28 and TRBJ1-2; D is unclear. The CDR3 has 13 residues. V gave up 6 bases and J gave up 5 bases, with 13 bases separating them. CDR1 and CDR2 (germline): MDHEN, SYDVKM.

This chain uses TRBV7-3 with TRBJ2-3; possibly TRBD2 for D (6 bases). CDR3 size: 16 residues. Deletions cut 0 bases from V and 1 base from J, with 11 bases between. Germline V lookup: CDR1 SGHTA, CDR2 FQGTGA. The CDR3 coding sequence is TGTGCCAGCAGCTTAACTAGCGGAGGGGGCACAGATACGCAGTATTTT. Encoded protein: CASSLTSGGGTDTQYF.

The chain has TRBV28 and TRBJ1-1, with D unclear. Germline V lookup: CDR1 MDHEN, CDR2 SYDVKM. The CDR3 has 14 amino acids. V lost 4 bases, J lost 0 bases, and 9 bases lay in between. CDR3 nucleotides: TGTGCCAGCAGTTCGCCTAACTTGAACACTGAAGCTTTCTTT. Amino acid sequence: CASSSPNLNTEAFF.

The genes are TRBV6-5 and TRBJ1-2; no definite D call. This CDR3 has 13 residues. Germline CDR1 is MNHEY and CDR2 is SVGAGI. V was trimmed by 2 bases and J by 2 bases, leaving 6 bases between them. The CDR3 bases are TGTGCCAGCAGTTACGTCAGGAACTATGGCTACACCTTC. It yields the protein CASSYVRNYGYTF.

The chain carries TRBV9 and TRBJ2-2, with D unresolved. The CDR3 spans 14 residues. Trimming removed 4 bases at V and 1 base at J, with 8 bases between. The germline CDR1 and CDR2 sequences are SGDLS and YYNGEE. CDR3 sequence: CASSTPVNTGELFF. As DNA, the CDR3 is TGTGCCAGCAGCACTCCTGTGAACACCGGGGAGCTGTTTTTT. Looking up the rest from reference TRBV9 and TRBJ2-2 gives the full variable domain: DSGVTQTPKHLITATGQRVTLRCSPRSGDLSVYWYQQSLDQGLQFLIQYYNGEERAKGNILERFSAQQFPDLHSELNLSSLELGDSALYFCASSTPVNTGELFFGEGSRLTVL.

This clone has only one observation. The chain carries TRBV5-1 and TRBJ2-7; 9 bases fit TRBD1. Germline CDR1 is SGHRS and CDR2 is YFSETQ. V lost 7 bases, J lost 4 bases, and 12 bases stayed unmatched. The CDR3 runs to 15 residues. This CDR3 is CASLPTGGSLYEQYF. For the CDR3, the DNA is TGCGCCAGCCTCCCTACAGGGGGCTCCTTGTACGAGCAGTACTTC.